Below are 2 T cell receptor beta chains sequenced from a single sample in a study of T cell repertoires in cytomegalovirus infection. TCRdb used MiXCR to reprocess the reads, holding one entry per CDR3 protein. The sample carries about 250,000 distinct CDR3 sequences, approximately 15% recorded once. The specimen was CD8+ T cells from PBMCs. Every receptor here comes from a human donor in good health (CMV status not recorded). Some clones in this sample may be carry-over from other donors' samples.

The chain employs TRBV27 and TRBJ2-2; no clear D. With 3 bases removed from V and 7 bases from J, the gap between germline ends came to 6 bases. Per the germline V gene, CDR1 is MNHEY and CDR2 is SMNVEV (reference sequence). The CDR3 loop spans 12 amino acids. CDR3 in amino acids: CASSFGVGELFF. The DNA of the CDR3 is TGTGCCAGCAGTTTCGGAGTCGGGGAGCTGTTTTTT.

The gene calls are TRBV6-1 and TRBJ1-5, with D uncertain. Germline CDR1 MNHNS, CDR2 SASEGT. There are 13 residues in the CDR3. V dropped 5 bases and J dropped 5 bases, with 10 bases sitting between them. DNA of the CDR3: TGTGCCAGCAGTTACCTCGACCATCAGCCCCAGCATTTT. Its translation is CASSYLDHQPQHF.